Listed below are T cell receptor beta chains from one sample, sequenced in a study of blood T cell repertoires in COVID-19. TCRdb's table, derived via immunoSEQ multiplex PCR, lists solely in-frame clones and lacks some. The sample has over 80,000 clones; over 70% are singletons. The source material was peripheral blood. The receptors were sampled from a woman aged 45-60 years with acute or convalescent COVID-19. The CDR3 runs from the conserved cysteine through the conserved F or W. D genes are given only for firm matches. Clone sizes are given selectively: once, few, many, or a class where the clone is expanded.

CDR3 | DNA | J | D | V | size
CASSPPGREAEAFF | TGTGCCAGCAGTCCGCCGGGCAGGGAGGCTGAAGCTTTCTTT | TRBJ1-1 | . | TRBV7-9 | few
CASRPSGENEQFF | TGTGCCAGCAGACCTAGCGGGGAAAATGAGCAGTTCTTC | TRBJ2-1 | TRBD2 | TRBV27 | .
CAWSQAGGLKGSPQHF | TGTGCCTGGAGTCAGGCGGGGGGGCTTAAGGGTTCGCCCCAGCATTTT | TRBJ1-5 | . | TRBV30 | .
CASSLGGDTEAFF | TGTGCCAGTAGCCTAGGCGGGGACACTGAAGCTTTCTTT | TRBJ1-1 | . | TRBV19 | few
CASSLTGSIYEQYF | TGTGCCAGCAGCTTGACAGGATCCATCTACGAGCAGTACTTC | TRBJ2-7 | . | TRBV5-4 | .
CASRQGAGQPQHF | TGCGCCAGCAGGCAGGGGGCTGGGCAGCCCCAGCATTTT | TRBJ1-5 | TRBD1 | TRBV4-1 | .
CASSLDSRNTEAFF | TGTGCCAGCAGTTTAGACAGCAGAAACACTGAAGCTTTCTTT | TRBJ1-1 | . | TRBV28 | .
CAISESDSSGNTIYF | TGTGCCATCAGTGAGTCGGACAGCTCTGGAAACACCATATATTTT | TRBJ1-3 | . | TRBV10-3 | few
CASSPANGQGAEAFF | TGTGCCAGCTCACCAGCTAACGGACAGGGGGCTGAAGCTTTCTTT | TRBJ1-1 | TRBD1 | TRBV18 | once
CASSQGQGRNEKLFF | TGTGCCAGCAGTCAGGGACAGGGTAGAAATGAAAAACTGTTTTTT | TRBJ1-4 | TRBD1 | TRBV7-9 | .
CAIRDGSSYNSPLHF | TGTGCCATCAGGGACGGGAGCTCCTATAATTCACCCCTCCACTTT | TRBJ1-6 | . | TRBV10-3 | .
CASSQDGGVETQYF | TGCGCCAGCAGCCAAGATGGGGGGGTGGAGACCCAGTACTTC | TRBJ2-5 | TRBD2 | TRBV4-1 | few
CASSFSGQGAQETQYF | TGCGCCAGCAGCTTCTCGGGACAGGGAGCCCAAGAGACCCAGTACTTC | TRBJ2-5 | TRBD1 | TRBV5-1 | .
CASRGQGGRNSPLHF | TGTGCCAGCAGGGGACAGGGAGGAAGGAATTCACCCCTCCACTTT | TRBJ1-6 | TRBD1 | TRBV9 | .
CASSPSDSGNTIYF | TGTGCCAGCTCACCATCAGACTCTGGAAACACCATATATTTT | TRBJ1-3 | . | TRBV18 | .
CAISGQGGNQPQHF | TGTGCCATCAGTGGACAGGGTGGCAATCAGCCCCAGCATTTT | TRBJ1-5 | TRBD1 | TRBV10-3 | few
CATSRSRGSDGYTF | TGTGCCACCAGCAGATCCCGGGGGTCGGATGGCTACACCTTC | TRBJ1-2 | . | TRBV15 | .
CASSQQGLDQPQHF | TGTGCCAGCAGTCAGCAGGGACTGGATCAGCCCCAGCATTTT | TRBJ1-5 | . | TRBV5-6 | few
CASSLAGGLRNEQFF | TGTGCCAGCAGCTTAGCGGGGGGTCTAAGGAATGAGCAGTTCTTC | TRBJ2-1 | . | TRBV7-6 | few
CASSFTGVAYEQYF | TGTGCCAGCAGCTTCACGGGTGTGGCCTACGAGCAGTACTTC | TRBJ2-7 | . | TRBV5-6 | few
CASLTGNTIYF | TGTGCCAGTCTTACTGGAAACACCATATATTTT | TRBJ1-3 | . | TRBV19 | .
CASTRQGSEKLFF | TGTGCCAGCACTCGACAGGGCAGTGAAAAACTGTTTTTT | TRBJ1-4 | TRBD1 | TRBV6-6 | .
CASSRPPTGLNSYEQYF | TGTGCCAGCAGTAGGCCCCCGACAGGGCTAAACTCCTACGAGCAGTACTTC | TRBJ2-7 | TRBD1 | TRBV27 | few
CASTGQGLEKLFF | TGTGCCAGCACGGGACAGGGGCTTGAAAAACTGTTTTTT | TRBJ1-4 | TRBD1 | TRBV28 | .
CASSLYRGGTEAFF | TGCGCCAGCAGCTTGTACAGGGGAGGAACTGAAGCTTTCTTT | TRBJ1-1 | TRBD1 | TRBV5-1 | .
CASSRDYSTGELFF | TGTGCCAGCTCTAGGGACTACTCCACCGGGGAGCTGTTTTTT | TRBJ2-2 | TRBD2 | TRBV7-3 | .
CASSFDRGSGNTIYF | TGTGCCAGCAGCTTCGACAGGGGGTCTGGAAACACCATATATTTT | TRBJ1-3 | TRBD1 | TRBV7-2 | .
CASRSAVEAFF | TGCGCCAGCAGGAGCGCAGTTGAAGCTTTCTTT | TRBJ1-1 | . | TRBV5-1 | .
CASSLAGGTFNEQFF | TGCGCCAGCAGCTTAGCGGGGGGGACTTTTAATGAGCAGTTCTTC | TRBJ2-1 | TRBD2 | TRBV5-1 | .
CASSLGVEAFF | TGTGCCAGCAGCCTAGGGGTTGAAGCTTTCTTT | TRBJ1-1 | . | TRBV28 | .
CASSWGLSSNQPQHF | TGTGCCAGCAGTTGGGGCCTCTCTTCCAATCAGCCCCAGCATTTT | TRBJ1-5 | . | TRBV28 | .
CASSARAGNYGYTF | TGTGCCAGCAGCGCCCGGGCAGGGAACTATGGCTACACCTTC | TRBJ1-2 | . | TRBV9 | .
CASSHQAGRLFF | TGTGCCAGCAGCCACCAAGCCGGGAGACTGTTTTTT | TRBJ1-4 | . | TRBV4-2 | .
CASSPGQGAMGTQYF | TGTGCCAGCAGCCCCGGACAGGGTGCGATGGGGACCCAGTACTTC | TRBJ2-5 | TRBD1 | TRBV7-2 | .
CASSQGIDGGKLFF | TGCGCCAGCAGCCAAGGGATAGACGGGGGAAAACTGTTTTTT | TRBJ1-4 | . | TRBV4-3 | .
CASSIRVTANTEAFF | TGTGCCAGCAGTATCCGAGTTACCGCGAACACTGAAGCTTTCTTT | TRBJ1-1 | . | TRBV28 | .
CASSFSFPRISYNSPLHF | TGTGCCAGCAGCTTTAGCTTCCCGCGGATCTCCTATAATTCACCCCTCCACTTT | TRBJ1-6 | . | TRBV5-6 | .
CASSALGQASDTEAFF | TGTGCCAGCAGTGCACTCGGACAGGCTAGCGACACTGAAGCTTTCTTT | TRBJ1-1 | TRBD1 | TRBV6-2/TRBV6-3 | .
CASSTTGTGNTEAFF | TGTGCCAGTAGTACGACCGGGACAGGGAACACTGAAGCTTTCTTT | TRBJ1-1 | TRBD1 | TRBV19 | .
CASSRGSYEQYF | TGTGCCAGCAGTCGGGGCTCCTACGAGCAGTACTTC | TRBJ2-7 | . | TRBV12-3/TRBV12-4 | once
CATTRSGGAYNEQFF | TGTGCCACCACCCGTAGCGGGGGGGCCTACAATGAGCAGTTCTTC | TRBJ2-1 | TRBD2 | TRBV25-1 | .
CATSDSDRVDGYTF | TGTGCCACCAGTGACTCGGACAGGGTGGATGGCTACACCTTC | TRBJ1-2 | TRBD1 | TRBV24-1 | .
CASSVTAVGNTIYF | TGTGCCAGCAGCGTGACTGCTGTTGGAAACACCATATATTTT | TRBJ1-3 | . | TRBV7-2 | .
CASSPDSYKQPQHF | TGTGCCAGCAGTCCAGACAGTTACAAACAGCCCCAGCATTTT | TRBJ1-5 | . | TRBV5-5 | .
CASSSWGTAGNTIYF | TGTGCCAGTAGTAGTTGGGGGACAGCTGGAAACACCATATATTTT | TRBJ1-3 | TRBD1 | TRBV19 | once
CASSRTVNTEAFF | TGTGCCAGCAGCCGTACAGTGAACACTGAAGCTTTCTTT | TRBJ1-1 | . | TRBV7-3 | .
CASSLGQGASTDTQYF | TGTGCCAGCAGTTTGGGACAGGGGGCCAGCACAGATACGCAGTATTTT | TRBJ2-3 | TRBD1 | TRBV27 | .
CASSEGFGQASSTDTQYF | TGTGCCAGCAGTGAGGGGTTTGGACAAGCTTCTAGCACAGATACGCAGTATTTT | TRBJ2-3 | . | TRBV6-1 | .
CASRDSGQGALRQPQHF | TGTGCCAGCAGAGACTCCGGGCAGGGGGCCCTCAGGCAGCCCCAGCATTTT | TRBJ1-5 | TRBD1 | TRBV28 | few
CASSLTGTANEKLFF | TGTGCCAGCAGCTTGACCGGGACAGCGAATGAAAAACTGTTTTTT | TRBJ1-4 | TRBD1 | TRBV7-2 | few